A single sample is the source of the 18 T cell receptor beta chains below, sequenced in a study of response to subunit inactivated influenza vaccine. One entry per CDR3 protein, called by TCRdb with MiXCR from the RT-PCR reads. The sample holds just under 550,000 distinct CDR3 sequences; around 21% are singletons and the top ten take around 2.8%. These same data were also listed under a study on T cells expressing NK-cell markers. That publication notes: cDNA encoding TCR beta was synthesized via 5'RACE template switching incorporating UMIs.

The sample in question was CD4+ T cells sorted from PBMCs, obtained 12 days after vaccination. The receptors originated from a man between 45 and 60 years old who received an inactivated influenza vaccine.

V is TRBV11-2 and J is TRBJ2-7; 7 bases align to TRBD2. CDR1 and CDR2 (germline): SGHAT, FQNNGV. After removal of 1 base from V and 0 bases from J, the junction contained 9 bases not matched to a gene. The CDR3 length is 17 residues. This CDR3 is CASSLVGGGTGSYEQYF. CDR3 DNA sequence: TGTGCCAGCAGCTTAGTGGGGGGGGGGACGGGCTCCTACGAGCAGTACTTC. The full variable domain, with the rest looked up from reference TRBV11-2 and TRBJ2-7, is EAGVAQSPRYKIIEKRQSVAFWCNPISGHATLYWYQQILGQGPKLLIQFQNNGVVDDSQLPKDRFSAERLKGVDSTLKIQPAKLEDSAVYLCASSLVGGGTGSYEQYFGPGTRLTVT.

This clonotype was observed a few times. This sequence joins TRBV28 and TRBJ2-1; TRBD1 matches at 11 bases. Looked up from germline, CDR1 is MDHEN and CDR2 is SYDVKM. The CDR3 spans 14 residues. The V segment lost 6 bases and the J segment 8 bases; nucleotides outside the gene matches: 6. This CDR3 reads CASRGQGVIDEQFF. Here the CDR3 DNA reads TGTGCCAGCAGGGGACAGGGGGTTATCGATGAGCAGTTCTTC.

This chain uses TRBV5-1 with TRBJ2-5, with D perhaps matching TRBD1 (6 bases). The CDR3 extends over 15 amino acids. Germline loops: CDR1 SGHRS, CDR2 YFSETQ. Trimming removed 0 bases at V and 2 bases at J, with 11 bases between. CDR3 coding DNA: TGCGCCAGCAGCTTGGGGGACACGAAGCAAGAGACCCAGTACTTC. The encoded protein is CASSLGDTKQETQYF.

This clonotype was detected only a few times. V usage is TRBV6-1 and J usage is TRBJ1-5; TRBD1 aligns across 9 bases. CDR3 length equals 15 residues. Germline V gene data show CDR1 as MNHNS and CDR2 as SASEGT. Trimming at V came to 6 bases and at J to 1 base, leaving 4 bases not matched to a gene. The CDR3 loop reads CASSRQGVSNQPQHF. CDR3 nucleotide sequence: TGTGCCAGCAGCAGACAGGGGGTAAGCAATCAGCCCCAGCATTTT.

The chain combines TRBV6-1 with TRBJ2-7; TRBD2 is a possible D gene (6 bases). This CDR3 has 16 amino acids. Germline loops: CDR1 MNHNS, CDR2 SASEGT. Trimming stripped 7 bases from V and 0 bases from J, with 19 bases between. CDR3 DNA: TGTGCCAGCAAGGGCCGGGCGGGGCGTTTCTCCTACGAGCAGTACTTC. Translation gives CASKGRAGRFSYEQYF.

V usage is TRBV3-1 and J usage is TRBJ2-2; D is ambiguous. Germline loops: CDR1 LGHDT, CDR2 YNNKEL (reference sequence). The V gene lost 4 bases and the J gene lost 10 bases, with 16 bases spanning the gap. This CDR3 region has 14 residues. The chain's CDR3 is CASSLFRVPPELFF. CDR3 sequence (DNA): TGTGCCAGCAGCCTCTTCCGGGTCCCTCCGGAGCTGTTTTTT. Full variable domain (missing parts from reference TRBV3-1 and TRBJ2-2): DTAVSQTPKYLVTQMGNDKSIKCEQNLGHDTMYWYKQDSKKFLKIMFSYNNKELIINETVPNRFSPKSPDKAHLNLHINSLELGDSAVYFCASSLFRVPPELFFGEGSRLTVL.

This clonotype has a handful of counts. The CDR3 reads CASSFSSHGYTF. CDR3 bases: TGTGCCAGCAGTTTTTCGTCCCATGGCTACACCTTC. V usage is TRBV12-3 or TRBV12-4 and J usage is TRBJ1-2; D ambiguous. V was trimmed by 3 bases and J by 6 bases, leaving 8 bases between them. The CDR3 runs 12 residues.

This clonotype was observed a handful of times. The chain joins TRBV5-1 to TRBJ2-7; TRBD1 might be the D (5 bases). The V end was cut by 1 base, the J end by 4 bases, with 12 bases between. This CDR3 has 14 amino acids. Germline loops: CDR1 SGHRS, CDR2 YFSETQ. The CDR3 is CASSLRSGIYEQYF. The CDR3 nucleotides read TGCGCCAGCAGCTTGAGGTCAGGGATTTACGAGCAGTACTTC. The full variable domain, with the rest looked up from reference TRBV5-1 and TRBJ2-7, is KAGVTQTPRYLIKTRGQQVTLSCSPISGHRSVSWYQQTPGQGLQFLFEYFSETQRNKGNFPGRFSGRQFSNSRSEMNVSTLELGDSALYLCASSLRSGIYEQYFGPGTRLTVT.

The genes are TRBV7-8 and TRBJ2-1, with a possible D match to TRBD2 (5 bases). The V and J ends lost 1 base and 6 bases respectively, with 13 bases between them. Germline values: CDR1 SGHVS, CDR2 FQNEAQ. The CDR3 is made up of 15 amino acids. This CDR3 is CASSLGVGVTNEQFF. The CDR3, as DNA: TGTGCCAGCAGCTTAGGGGTGGGAGTTACCAATGAGCAGTTCTTC.

J is TRBJ2-2 and V is TRBV12-3 or TRBV12-4, with TRBD2 matching over 11 bases. With 0 bases clipped from V and 6 bases from J, the junction kept 3 bases outside the gene matches. The CDR3 is 16 amino acids. CDR3 bases: TGTGCCAGCAGTTTAGCGACTAGCGGGATCCCCGGGGAGCTGTTTTTT. Translated, it gives CASSLATSGIPGELFF.

This clonotype was seen at least ten times. The chain combines TRBV6-6 with TRBJ1-5; 8 bases align to TRBD1. Per the germline V gene, CDR1 is MNHNY and CDR2 is SVGAGI (reference sequence). J gave up 5 bases and V 7 bases, and 4 bases lay outside the gene matches. The CDR3 loop spans 13 amino acids. The CDR3 sequence: CASTNRGDQPQHF. The CDR3 region has the DNA TGTGCCAGCACAAACAGGGGGGATCAGCCCCAGCATTTT.

The J gene is TRBJ2-1, the V gene TRBV6-1; 14 nucleotides agree with TRBD2. The germline CDR1 and CDR2 sequences are MNHNS and SASEGT. The CDR3 consists of 15 residues. V trimming: 3 bases; J trimming: 12 bases; junction bases outside the gene matches: 7. CDR3 amino acids: CASSDGTSGGSRQFF. The CDR3, as DNA: TGTGCCAGCAGTGACGGGACTAGCGGGGGATCAAGGCAGTTCTTC.

The V and J genes are TRBV5-1 and TRBJ2-7; D remains unclear. This CDR3 region has 16 residues. The germline CDR1 and CDR2 sequences are SGHRS and YFSETQ. V gave up 0 bases and J gave up 0 bases, with 13 bases separating them. The CDR3 bases are TGCGCCAGCAGCTTGGGGTGGGCAGGAAGCTCCTACGAGCAGTACTTC. Translation gives CASSLGWAGSSYEQYF.

This clonotype was observed a few times. This sequence joins TRBV20-1 and TRBJ2-1; TRBD2 matches 12 bases. In germline, CDR1 is DFQATT, CDR2 SNEGSKA (reference sequence). V was pared by 4 bases and J by 1 base, with 5 bases of the junction left unmatched. CDR3 length: 16 residues. The CDR3 region is CSATRLAGASYNEQFF. The DNA for the CDR3 is TGCAGTGCTACCCGACTAGCGGGAGCGTCCTACAATGAGCAGTTCTTC.

This clonotype was seen only a few times. CDR3 loop: CAISAPPGGNYEQYF. The CDR3, as DNA: TGTGCCATCAGTGCGCCACCGGGAGGAAACTACGAGCAGTACTTC. The rearrangement joins TRBV10-3 to TRBJ2-7, with 7 bases that match TRBD2. Germline V gene lookup returns CDR1 ENHRY and CDR2 SYGVKD. CDR3 length: 15 amino acids. The V segment lost 4 bases and the J segment 3 bases; nucleotides outside the gene matches: 9.

The chain uses TRBV4-3 and TRBJ2-3, with TRBD2 identical over 7 bases. The V gene's germline CDR1 is LGHNA and CDR2 YSLEER. J gave up 5 bases and V 5 bases, and 7 bases lay outside the gene matches. This CDR3 spans 14 amino acids. As DNA, the CDR3 is TGCGCCAGCAGCGTGGGACTATTCGTAGATACGCAGTATTTT. This sequence encodes CASSVGLFVDTQYF.

This clonotype occurred a few times. The chain joins TRBV7-2 to TRBJ1-2, with D perhaps TRBD1 (5 bases). This CDR3 is 13 amino acids long. V gave up 3 bases and J gave up 8 bases, with 13 bases separating them. Germline loops: CDR1 SGHTA, CDR2 FQGNSA. The CDR3 DNA reads TGTGCCAGCAGCTTCGGGACTCGAAGGGGCTACACCTTC. It encodes CASSFGTRRGYTF.

This clonotype has only a few counts. The chain recombines TRBV7-8 with TRBJ2-1; tentatively, D is TRBD1 or TRBD2 (5 bases each). Germline V gives CDR1 SGHVS, CDR2 FQNEAQ. This CDR3 contains 16 residues. Trimming removed 5 bases from V and 0 bases from J, with 14 bases in between. The CDR3 loop is CASSKYTGRSYNEQFF. The CDR3 DNA sequence: TGTGCCAGCAGCAAATACACGGGGCGCTCCTACAATGAGCAGTTCTTC.